The next 4 T cell receptor beta chains were all read from a single sample in a study of blood T cells in healthy people across ages. The second PCR ran roughly 6 to 12 cycles with a sample-barcoded 5' primer and J-beta primers. MiXCR was run by TCRdb on the 5' RACE reads, yielding one entry per CDR3 protein. The data show about 780,000 distinct CDR3 sequences, 20% to 30% seen once. The same specimen was also included in a second study, on T cells of mothers and their children.

The sequencing input was blood. Every receptor here comes from a boy aged 10-17 years in good health.

V is TRBV11-2 and J is TRBJ1-6; D not resolved. This CDR3 has 11 amino acids. V lost 1 base and J 19 bases, leaving 11 bases between the germline ends. CDR1 is SGHAT and CDR2 is FQNNGV in the germline V gene. The CDR3 loop is CASSLGVRIHF. The CDR3 DNA is TGTGCCAGCAGCTTAGGTGTTAGGATACACTTT.

This clonotype was counted only a few times. This may be a read error: a much more frequent sequence differs by one nucleotide. The chain combines TRBV6-5 with TRBJ2-1; 11 bases match TRBD1. Germline CDR1 and CDR2: MNHEY and SVGAGI. The ends lost 11 bases at V and 8 bases at J; junction bases unmatched: 11. The CDR3 totals 14 residues. The DNA for the CDR3 is TGTGCCGCGGAAAGGGACAGGGGGGTGGATGAGCAGTTCTTC. It codes for CAAERDRGVDEQFF.

The V call is TRBV10-2, the J call TRBJ2-7; a possible D gene is TRBD2 (6 bases). CDR1 and CDR2 (germline): WSHSY, SAAADI. The ends were cut back, 4 bases at V and 5 bases at J, with 12 bases in the middle. CDR3 length: 13 amino acids. CDR3 in DNA: TGCGCCAGCAGTGCTCAGGGAGGTAACGAGCAGTACTTC. Translation gives CASSAQGGNEQYF.

J is TRBJ2-1 and V is TRBV20-1; 10 nucleotides match TRBD2. With V trimmed by 0 bases and J by 0 bases, 5 bases remained unmatched. From germline, CDR1 is DFQATT and CDR2 SNEGSKA (reference sequence). CDR3 length: 17 amino acids. CDR3 bases: TGCAGTGCTAGAGATCCGAAGCGGGGGGGCTCCTACAATGAGCAGTTCTTC. The encoded protein is CSARDPKRGGSYNEQFF.